This T cell receptor beta chain was captured in a study of shared clonotypes between healthy human individuals. General study points: As a rule, naive subsets had a larger estimated richness than memory subsets. The sharing of approximately 4.6% of naive CD4 clonotypes was seen across a handful of donors.

This table comes from immunoSEQ multiplex PCR, and its TCRdb copy is limited to in-frame clones, with some not included. The sample includes 2 million or so clones, roughly 96% seen only once; the top ten take more than 0.1%. The germline V gene has CDR1 KGHSH and CDR2 LQKENI. The V gene end was trimmed by 3 bases and the J gene end by 1 base; junction bases not matched to a gene: 8. There are 16 residues in the CDR3. Regarding this clone: Antigen: not known.

This chain links TRBV18 with TRBJ2-5, with TRBD1 matching 7 bases. This clonotype was sampled from a man aged 18 to 35 in good health. The material sequenced was naive CD4+ T cells sorted from blood. Stated subset: CD45RA+ positively selected. The DNA for the CDR3 is TGTGCCAGCTCACCCCTAGGGACAGAATCCCAAGAGACCCAGTACTTC. It codes for CASSPLGTESQETQYF.